This T cell receptor beta chain came from a study of beta chain features in type 1 diabetes. Study-level points and caveats: The VDJ junctions of type 1 diabetes patients carried fewer insertions and more deletions.

Every bit of the isolated RNA underwent reverse transcription, so sequencing read expressed TCRB transcripts. Generated by immunoSEQ multiplex PCR, the TCRdb table keeps only in-frame clones and is missing some. The table lists about 130,000 clones, nearly 9.5% of them singletons. Trimming pared 4 bases from V and 3 bases from J, leaving 5 bases between. The CDR3 has 11 residues. The germline V gene has CDR1 SGHKS and CDR2 YYEKEE (reference sequence). CD45RO/CCR7/CD25/CD127/CD95/CD27 sorting isolated CD4+ naive, central memory, regulatory and stem cell-like memory cells. With regard to this clone: Antigen: not known.

The gene calls are TRBV5-5 and TRBJ2-7; D remains ambiguous. This receptor was identified in a man between 18 and 35 years old in good health. The source material was central memory CD4+ T cells from blood. This CDR3 reads CASSPNYEQYF. Written as DNA, the CDR3 is TGTGCCAGCAGCCCCAACTACGAGCAGTACTTC. The variable domain in full, completed from reference TRBV5-5 and TRBJ2-7, reads DAGVTQSPTHLIKTRGQQVTLRCSPISGHKSVSWYQQVLGQGPQFIFQYYEKEERGRGNFPDRFSARQFPNYSSELNVNALLLGDSALYLCASSPNYEQYFGPGTRLTVT.